What follows is one TCR beta chain and its context. What it recognizes is unknown. The data derive from a study of siplizumab effects on memory and regulatory T cells. Study-wide findings and caveats: Tregs proliferating in siplizumab cultures lacked confirmation of their suppressive function. Reactions containing siplizumab showed mappable alloreactive CD4+ clones averaging roughly 66% Treg-derived, versus 25% to 30% in controls. Naive T cells seemed more diverse than memory cells and seemed major alloresponse contributors. Assignment to unstimulated subsets succeeded for only a minor fraction of the alloreactive clones.

Generated by immunoSEQ multiplex PCR, the TCRdb table keeps only in-frame clones and is missing some. Of over 60,000 clones in the sample, about 90% were seen once. The V gene end was trimmed by 0 bases and the J gene end by 6 bases; junction bases not matched to a gene: 11. This CDR3 contains 16 residues. Looked up from germline, CDR1 is MNHNY and CDR2 is SVGAGI (reference sequence). The receptor's source is a human donor in good health. This chain connects TRBV6-6 to TRBJ2-7; 7 bases align to TRBD1. Sequenced sample: CD8+ T cells sorted from blood. In nucleotides, the CDR3 is TGTGCCAGCAGTTACTCCCCCGGGACAGCCTCCCTCGAGCAGTACTTC. Amino acid sequence: CASSYSPGTASLEQYF.